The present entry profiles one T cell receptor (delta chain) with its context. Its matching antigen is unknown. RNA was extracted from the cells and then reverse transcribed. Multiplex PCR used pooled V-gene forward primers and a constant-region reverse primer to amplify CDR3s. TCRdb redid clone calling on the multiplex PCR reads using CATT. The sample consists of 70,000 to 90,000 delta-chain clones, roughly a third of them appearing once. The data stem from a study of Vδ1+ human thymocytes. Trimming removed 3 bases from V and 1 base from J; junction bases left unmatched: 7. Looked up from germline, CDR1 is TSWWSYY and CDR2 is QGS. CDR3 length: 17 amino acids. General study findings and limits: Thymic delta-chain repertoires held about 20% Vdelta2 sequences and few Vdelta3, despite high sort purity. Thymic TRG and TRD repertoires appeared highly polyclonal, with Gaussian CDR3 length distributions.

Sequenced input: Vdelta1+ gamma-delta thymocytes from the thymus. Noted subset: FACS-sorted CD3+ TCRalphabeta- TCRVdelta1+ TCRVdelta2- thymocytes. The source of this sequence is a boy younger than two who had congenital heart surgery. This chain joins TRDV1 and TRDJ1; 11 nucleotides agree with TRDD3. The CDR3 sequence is CALGEGWGIRATDKLIF. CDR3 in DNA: TGTGCTCTTGGGGAGGGGTGGGGGATACGCGCCACCGATAAACTCATCTTT.